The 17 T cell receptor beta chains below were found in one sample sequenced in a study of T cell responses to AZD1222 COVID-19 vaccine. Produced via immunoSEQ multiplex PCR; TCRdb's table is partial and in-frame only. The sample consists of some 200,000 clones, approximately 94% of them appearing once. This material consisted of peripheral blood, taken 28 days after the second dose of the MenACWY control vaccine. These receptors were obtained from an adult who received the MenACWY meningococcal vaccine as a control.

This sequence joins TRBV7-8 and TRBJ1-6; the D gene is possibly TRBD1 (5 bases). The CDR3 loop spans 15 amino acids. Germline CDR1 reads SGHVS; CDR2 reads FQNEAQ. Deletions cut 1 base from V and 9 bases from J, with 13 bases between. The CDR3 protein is CASSLGVGDGSPLHF. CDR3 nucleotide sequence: TGTGCCAGCAGCTTAGGTGTCGGGGACGGTTCACCCCTCCACTTT.

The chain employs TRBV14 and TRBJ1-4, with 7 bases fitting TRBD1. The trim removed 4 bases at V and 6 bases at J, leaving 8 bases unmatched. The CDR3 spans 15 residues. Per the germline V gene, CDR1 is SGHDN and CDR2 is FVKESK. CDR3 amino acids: CASSLLRGADEKLFF. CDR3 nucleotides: TGTGCCAGCAGCCTGCTCAGGGGGGCAGATGAAAAACTGTTTTTT.

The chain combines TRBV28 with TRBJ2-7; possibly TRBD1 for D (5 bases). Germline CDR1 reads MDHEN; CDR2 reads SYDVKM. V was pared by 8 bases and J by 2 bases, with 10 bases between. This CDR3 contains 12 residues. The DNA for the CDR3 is TGTGCCAGCTTCGACAGTACCTACGAGCAGTACTTC. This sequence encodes CASFDSTYEQYF. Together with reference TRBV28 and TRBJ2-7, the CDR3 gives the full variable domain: DVKVTQSSRYLVKRTGEKVFLECVQDMDHENMFWYRQDPGLGLRLIYFSYDVKMKEKGDIPEGYSVSREKKERFSLILESASTNQTSMYLCASFDSTYEQYFGPGTRLTVT.

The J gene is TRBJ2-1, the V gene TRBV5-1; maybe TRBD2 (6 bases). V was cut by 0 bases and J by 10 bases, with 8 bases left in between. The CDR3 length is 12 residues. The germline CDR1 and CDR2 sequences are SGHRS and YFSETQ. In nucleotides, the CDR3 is TGCGCCAGCAGCTTGGAGGGACTGGAGCAGTTCTTC. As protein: CASSLEGLEQFF. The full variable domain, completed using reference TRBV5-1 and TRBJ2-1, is KAGVTQTPRYLIKTRGQQVTLSCSPISGHRSVSWYQQTPGQGLQFLFEYFSETQRNKGNFPGRFSGRQFSNSRSEMNVSTLELGDSALYLCASSLEGLEQFFGPGTRLTVL.

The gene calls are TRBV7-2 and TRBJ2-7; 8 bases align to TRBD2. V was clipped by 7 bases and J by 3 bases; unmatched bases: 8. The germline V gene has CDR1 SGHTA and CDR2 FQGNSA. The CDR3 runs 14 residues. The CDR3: CASTWGSGDYEQYF. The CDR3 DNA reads TGTGCCAGCACATGGGGTAGCGGGGACTACGAGCAGTACTTC.

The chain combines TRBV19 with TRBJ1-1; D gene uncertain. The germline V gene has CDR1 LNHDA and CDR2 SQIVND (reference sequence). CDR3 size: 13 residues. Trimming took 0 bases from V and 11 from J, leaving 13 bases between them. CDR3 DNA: TGTGCCAGTAGTATAGACGGTTATTCGAAGGCTTTCTTT. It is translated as CASSIDGYSKAFF.

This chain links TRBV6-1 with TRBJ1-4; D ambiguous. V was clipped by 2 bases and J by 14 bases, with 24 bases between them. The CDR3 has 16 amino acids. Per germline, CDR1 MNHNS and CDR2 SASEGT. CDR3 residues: CASSELGRQTSEGLFF. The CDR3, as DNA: TGTGCCAGCAGTGAATTGGGTAGACAAACTTCTGAAGGTCTGTTTTTT.

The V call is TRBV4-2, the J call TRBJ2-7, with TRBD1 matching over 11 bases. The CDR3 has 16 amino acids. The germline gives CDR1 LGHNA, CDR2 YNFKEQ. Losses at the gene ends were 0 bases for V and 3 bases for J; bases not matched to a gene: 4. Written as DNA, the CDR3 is TGTGCCAGCAGCCAAGAAGGGGACAGGGGGATCTACGAGCAGTACTTC. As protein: CASSQEGDRGIYEQYF.

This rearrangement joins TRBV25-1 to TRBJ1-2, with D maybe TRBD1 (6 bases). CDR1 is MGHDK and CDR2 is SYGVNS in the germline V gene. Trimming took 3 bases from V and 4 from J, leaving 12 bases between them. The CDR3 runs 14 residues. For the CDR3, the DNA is TGTGCCAGCAGTGACAGGGGACTCTTCTATGGCTACACCTTC. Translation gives CASSDRGLFYGYTF.

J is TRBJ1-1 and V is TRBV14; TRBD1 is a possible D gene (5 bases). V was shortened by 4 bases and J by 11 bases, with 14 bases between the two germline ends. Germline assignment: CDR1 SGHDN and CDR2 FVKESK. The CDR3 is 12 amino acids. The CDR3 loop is CASSPGVWGAFF. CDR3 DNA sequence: TGTGCCAGCAGCCCTGGGGTCTGGGGGGCTTTCTTT.

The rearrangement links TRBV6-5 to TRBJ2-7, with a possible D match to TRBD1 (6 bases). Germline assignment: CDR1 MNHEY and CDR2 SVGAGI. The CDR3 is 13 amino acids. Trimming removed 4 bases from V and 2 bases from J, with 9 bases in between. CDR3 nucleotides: TGTGCCAGCAGTTGGACAGCTACCTACGAGCAGTACTTC. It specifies CASSWTATYEQYF.

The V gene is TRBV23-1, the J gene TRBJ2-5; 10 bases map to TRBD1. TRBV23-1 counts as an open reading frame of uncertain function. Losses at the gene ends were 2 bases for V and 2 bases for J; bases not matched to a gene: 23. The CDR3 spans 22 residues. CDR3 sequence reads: CASSQIAGTGDIATIEQETQYF. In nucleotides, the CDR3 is TGCGCCAGCAGTCAAATTGCCGGGACAGGGGATATTGCCACGATCGAACAAGAGACCCAGTACTTC.

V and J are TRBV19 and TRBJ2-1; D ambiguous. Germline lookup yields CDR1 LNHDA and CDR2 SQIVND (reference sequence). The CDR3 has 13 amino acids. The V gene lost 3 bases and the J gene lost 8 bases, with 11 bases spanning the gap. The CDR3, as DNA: TGTGCCAGTAGTATTCCCTCGCCCTATGAGCAGTTCTTC. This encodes CASSIPSPYEQFF.

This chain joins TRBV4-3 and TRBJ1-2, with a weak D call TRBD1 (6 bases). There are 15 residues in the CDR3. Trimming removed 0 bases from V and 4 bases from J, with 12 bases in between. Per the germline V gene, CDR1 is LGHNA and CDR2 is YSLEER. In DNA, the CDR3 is TGCGCCAGCAGCCAAGATTTGGACAGCTCCTATGGCTACACCTTC. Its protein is CASSQDLDSSYGYTF.

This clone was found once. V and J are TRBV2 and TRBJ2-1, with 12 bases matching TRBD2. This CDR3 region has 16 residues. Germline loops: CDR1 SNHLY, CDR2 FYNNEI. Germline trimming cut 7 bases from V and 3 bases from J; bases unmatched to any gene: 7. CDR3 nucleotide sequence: TGTGCCAGCATCGAAGGGACTAGCGGGTTCTACAATGAGCAGTTCTTC. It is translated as CASIEGTSGFYNEQFF.

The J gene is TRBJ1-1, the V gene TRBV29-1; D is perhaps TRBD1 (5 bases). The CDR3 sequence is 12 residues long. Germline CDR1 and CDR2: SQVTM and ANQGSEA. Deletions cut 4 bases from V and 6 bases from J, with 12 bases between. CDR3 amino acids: CSVVWGRSEAFF. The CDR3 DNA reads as TGCAGCGTTGTCTGGGGACGGTCTGAAGCTTTCTTT.

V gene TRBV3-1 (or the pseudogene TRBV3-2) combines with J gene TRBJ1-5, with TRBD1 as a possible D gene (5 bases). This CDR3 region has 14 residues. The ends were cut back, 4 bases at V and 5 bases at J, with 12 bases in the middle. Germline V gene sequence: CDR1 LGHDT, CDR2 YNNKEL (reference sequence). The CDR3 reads CASSLALTDQPQHF. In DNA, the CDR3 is TGTGCCAGCAGCCTCGCCCTGACAGATCAGCCCCAGCATTTT.